This passage covers 2 T cell receptor beta chains from one sample sequenced in a study of cytomegalovirus exposure and HLA in healthy donors. With 60 Vbeta and 13 Jbeta primers, the PCR was carried out. Measured with immunoSEQ multiplex PCR; TCRdb has only the in-frame clones, and not every one. The repertoire includes 190,000 or so clones, 75% to 85% of them detected once, and roughly 1.5% sits in the top ten. The specimen sequenced was PBMCs. The origin of the receptors is a girl aged 10 to 17 in good health and CMV-seropositive.

The gene calls are TRBV7-9 and TRBJ2-4; D gene ambiguous. V lost 4 bases, J lost 4 bases, and 11 bases lay in between. CDR1 and CDR2 (germline): SEHNR, FQNEAQ (reference sequence). The CDR3 extends over 14 amino acids. CDR3 in DNA: TGTGCCAGCAGCTACACGGGTGATAAAAACATTCAGTACTTC. It codes for CASSYTGDKNIQYF.

The chain couples TRBV15 to TRBJ2-5; 14 bases are a match to TRBD2. V gave up 1 base and J gave up 5 bases; unmatched junction bases: 3. The CDR3 covers 16 residues. CDR1 LNHNV and CDR2 YYDKDF come from the germline V gene (reference sequence). Here the CDR3 reads CATSRAGTSGGETQYF. CDR3 DNA: TGTGCCACCAGCAGAGCCGGGACTAGCGGGGGTGAGACCCAGTACTTC.